This T cell receptor beta chain appears in the sequencing data of a study of T-cell memory formation after mild COVID-19. CDR3 length equals 15 residues. In germline, CDR1 is LNHDA, CDR2 SQIVND (reference sequence). The J segment lost 6 bases and the V segment lost 3 bases, leaving 6 bases of the junction unmatched. TCRdb reprocessed the 5' RACE reads via MiXCR and lists one record per CDR3 protein. The sample contains approximately 65,000 distinct CDR3 sequences, approximately 15% of which appear only once. Input material: PBMCs or a T cell subset sorted from them (not recorded which). This chain joins TRBV19 and TRBJ2-1, with 9 bases aligning to TRBD2. This TCR came from an adult woman who had mild COVID-19 (a few samples of this study predate the infection). Cell type and time point are not known. CDR3 in DNA: TGTGCCAGTAGTATGGTGGCGGGGGGGCTCAATGAGCAGTTCTTC. Translated: CASSMVAGGLNEQFF. Complete variable domain (other parts from reference TRBV19 and TRBJ2-1): DGGITQSPKYLFRKEGQNVTLSCEQNLNHDAMYWYRQDPGQGLRLIYYSQIVNDFQKGDIAEGYSVSREKKESFPLTVTSAQKNPTAFYLCASSMVAGGLNEQFFGPGTRLTVL.